The entry below describes one T cell receptor beta chain. Its antigen is unknown. 60 Vbeta and 13 Jbeta primers were used in PCR. The method was immunoSEQ multiplex PCR; TCRdb's version includes in-frame clones alone and lacks a portion of them. The repertoire has about 170,000 clones, approximately 80% of them found once; the top ten carry about 2.2%. These data are taken from a study of cytomegalovirus exposure and HLA in healthy donors. Study context: Assignment to the Caucasian-associated ancestry cluster applied to around 82% of the approximately 420 genotyped donors.

Germline V gives CDR1 SNHLY, CDR2 FYNNEI. This CDR3 region has 13 residues. The trim removed 5 bases at V and 8 bases at J, leaving 6 bases unmatched. The study, taken as a whole, reports: Excluded were some V segments that proved indistinguishable, including TRBV6-2 and TRBV6-3. Sequencing had likely introduced a cluster of highly shared sequence variants as an artifact.

The rearrangement joins TRBV2 to TRBJ2-5; 9 nucleotides match TRBD1. This clonotype originated in a woman aged 45-59 years in good health and CMV-seronegative. Sequenced input: PBMCs. The CDR3 loop reads CASSYGTGSTQYF. DNA for the CDR3: TGTGCCAGCAGTTACGGGACAGGGAGTACCCAGTACTTC.